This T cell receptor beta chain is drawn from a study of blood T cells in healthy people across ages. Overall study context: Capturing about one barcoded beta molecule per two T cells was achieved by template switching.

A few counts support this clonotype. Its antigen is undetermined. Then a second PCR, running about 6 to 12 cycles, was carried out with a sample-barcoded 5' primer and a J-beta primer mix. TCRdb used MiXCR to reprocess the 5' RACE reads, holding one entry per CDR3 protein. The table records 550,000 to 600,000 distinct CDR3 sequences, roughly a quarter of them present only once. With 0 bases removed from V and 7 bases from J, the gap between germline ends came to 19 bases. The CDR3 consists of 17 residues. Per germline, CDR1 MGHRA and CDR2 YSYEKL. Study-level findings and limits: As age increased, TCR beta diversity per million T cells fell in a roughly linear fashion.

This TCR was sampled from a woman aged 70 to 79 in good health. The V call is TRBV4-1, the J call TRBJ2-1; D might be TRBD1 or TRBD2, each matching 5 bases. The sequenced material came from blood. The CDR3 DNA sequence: TGCGCCAGCAGCCAAGATTTATCCAGGGTGAGAGGGAATGAGCAGTTCTTC. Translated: CASSQDLSRVRGNEQFF.